This TCR beta chain was sequenced during a study of T-cell reconstitution after alpha-beta-depleted transplantation in children. Overall study results and limits: Alpha-beta T cells about two months after transplant reportedly derived from several hundred expanded graft clones. Diversity and T-cell counts at one year after transplant derived mostly from new T cells.

Library preparation (for TCRbeta) was performed with unique molecular identifiers. In TCRdb, the PCR reads were re-called with MiXCR into one record per CDR3 protein. Altogether fewer than 250,000 distinct CDR3 sequences are present, approximately 8.9% being singletons, with the ten largest covering 6.3%. The sample holds many counts of this clonotype. As yet, its antigen is unknown. Sequenced material: PBMCs, mostly from graft donor cells, taken 180 days after TCRalphabeta/CD19-depleted stem cell transplant. The sequence derives from a male patient between 5 and 17 years old who had a stem cell transplant for acute lymphoblastic leukemia, so the T cells may come from the graft donor.

The CDR3 DNA reads TGTGCCAGCAGCTTAGATTTGGGTAACACCATATATTTT. Amino acid sequence: CASSLDLGNTIYF. The V call is TRBV7-6, the J call TRBJ1-3; no definite D call. The CDR3 has 13 residues. V dropped 1 base and J dropped 7 bases, with 8 bases sitting between them. Germline CDR1 is SGHVS and CDR2 is FNYEAQ.